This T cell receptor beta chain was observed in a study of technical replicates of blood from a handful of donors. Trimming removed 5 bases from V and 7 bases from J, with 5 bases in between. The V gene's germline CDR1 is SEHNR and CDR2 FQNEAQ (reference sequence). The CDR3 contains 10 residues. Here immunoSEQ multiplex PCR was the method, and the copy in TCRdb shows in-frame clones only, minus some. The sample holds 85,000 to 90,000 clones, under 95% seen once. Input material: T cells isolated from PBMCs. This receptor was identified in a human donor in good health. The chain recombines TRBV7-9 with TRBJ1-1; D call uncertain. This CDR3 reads CASSIYEAFF. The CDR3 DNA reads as TGTGCCAGCAGCATCTATGAAGCTTTCTTT.